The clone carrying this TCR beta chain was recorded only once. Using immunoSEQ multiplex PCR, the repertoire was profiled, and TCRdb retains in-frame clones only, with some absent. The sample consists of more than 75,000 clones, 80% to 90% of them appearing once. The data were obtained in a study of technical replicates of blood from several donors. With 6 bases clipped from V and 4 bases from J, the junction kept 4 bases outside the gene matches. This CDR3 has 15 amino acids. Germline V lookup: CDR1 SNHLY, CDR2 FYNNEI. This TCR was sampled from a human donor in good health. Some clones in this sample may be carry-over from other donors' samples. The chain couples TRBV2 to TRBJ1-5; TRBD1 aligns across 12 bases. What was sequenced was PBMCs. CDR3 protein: CASSWDRGLNQPQHF. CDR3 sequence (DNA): TGTGCCAGCAGCTGGGACAGGGGGCTTAATCAGCCCCAGCATTTT.